Sequencing of this TCR beta chain was carried out in a study of blood T cell repertoires in COVID-19. This CDR3 has 15 residues. Germline V gene data show CDR1 as MDHEN and CDR2 as SYDVKM. V lost 5 bases and J lost 4; bases outside the gene matches: 2. In regard to this clone: A read error may be the cause here, since a much bigger clone is one base away.

The table came from immunoSEQ multiplex PCR; TCRdb's copy has only in-frame clones and leaves some out. The table includes more than 150,000 clones, roughly 80% detected once. The clonotype comes from a man aged 50 to 59 who had recovered from COVID-19. The chain joins TRBV28 to TRBJ2-1; TRBD2 agrees at 13 bases. Sequencing used peripheral blood. CDR3 amino acids: CASSQLAGGYNEQFF. The CDR3 coding sequence is TGTGCCAGCAGTCAACTAGCGGGAGGGTACAATGAGCAGTTCTTC.